One sample yielded the 21 T cell receptor beta chains listed below, sequenced in a study of blood T cells in healthy people across ages. A J-beta primer mix and a sample-barcoded 5' primer were used in a second PCR of about 7 to 12 cycles. From the 5' RACE reads, TCRdb called clonotypes with MiXCR, one entry per CDR3 protein. The sample shows 750,000 to 1,000,000 distinct CDR3 sequences, just under 30% of them seen only once. The same specimen was also included in a second study, on T cells of mothers and their children.

The sample comprised blood. The receptors stem from a woman aged 40-49 years in good health.

V usage is TRBV7-2 and J usage is TRBJ2-7, with D perhaps TRBD1 or TRBD2 (5 bases each). The CDR3 has 15 residues. With 5 bases removed from V and 0 bases from J, the gap between germline ends came to 14 bases. Germline lookup yields CDR1 SGHTA and CDR2 FQGNSA. In DNA, the CDR3 is TGTGCCAGCAGCATTAGCGTGGGGGACTCCTACGAGCAGTACTTC. Its translation: CASSISVGDSYEQYF.

This chain connects TRBV5-1 to TRBJ1-1; D is unclear. CDR3 length: 15 amino acids. With 0 bases removed from V and 4 bases from J, the gap between germline ends came to 13 bases. CDR1 and CDR2 from the germline V gene are SGHRS and YFSETQ. The CDR3 sequence is CASSLDTATGTEAFF. The CDR3 nucleotides are TGCGCCAGCAGCTTGGATACGGCCACGGGCACTGAAGCTTTCTTT. Full variable domain (outside the CDR3, taken from reference TRBV5-1 and TRBJ1-1): KAGVTQTPRYLIKTRGQQVTLSCSPISGHRSVSWYQQTPGQGLQFLFEYFSETQRNKGNFPGRFSGRQFSNSRSEMNVSTLELGDSALYLCASSLDTATGTEAFFGQGTRLTVV.

This clonotype was detected a few times. This chain uses TRBV5-1 with TRBJ1-4; 8 bases match TRBD1. The CDR3 consists of 15 residues. With V trimmed by 4 bases and J by 8 bases, 10 bases remained unmatched. Germline loops: CDR1 SGHRS, CDR2 YFSETQ. The CDR3 DNA reads as TGCGCCAGCAGCCCCCAGGGACAGGCGTTGGAAAAACTGTTTTTT. Translated: CASSPQGQALEKLFF. Looking up the rest from reference TRBV5-1 and TRBJ1-4 gives the full variable domain: KAGVTQTPRYLIKTRGQQVTLSCSPISGHRSVSWYQQTPGQGLQFLFEYFSETQRNKGNFPGRFSGRQFSNSRSEMNVSTLELGDSALYLCASSPQGQALEKLFFGSGTQLSVL.

This clonotype was detected a few times. The chain links TRBV12-3 or TRBV12-4 to TRBJ2-1; TRBD1 or TRBD2 may be the D gene (6 bases each). V was clipped by 2 bases and J by 6 bases, with 14 bases between them. CDR3 size: 15 residues. The CDR3, as DNA: TGTGCCAGCAGTTTACGGCAGGGGAGGTCCAATGAGCAGTTCTTC. Protein: CASSLRQGRSNEQFF.

As concerns this clonotype: One base away lies a much larger clone, so this may be a sequencing read error. This sequence joins TRBV24-1 and TRBJ1-2; D might be TRBD1 (5 bases). V lost 2 bases, J lost 6 bases, and 9 bases lay in between. CDR1 and CDR2 (germline): KGHDR, SFDVKD. This CDR3 is 13 amino acids long. CDR3 nucleotides: TGTGCCACCAGTGATTCCGGGGCAGATGGCTACACCTTC. Translating gives CATSDSGADGYTF.

This clonotype was picked up many times. V and J are TRBV10-3 and TRBJ1-2; no firm D call. The CDR3 consists of 11 residues. The germline V and J ends were trimmed by 0 bases and 9 bases, with 5 bases remaining between them. Germline V gene lookup returns CDR1 ENHRY and CDR2 SYGVKD. This CDR3 is CAISESIRYTF. The CDR3 coding sequence is TGTGCCATCAGTGAGTCGATTCGCTACACCTTC.

The chain is built from TRBV15 and TRBJ1-2, with D possibly TRBD1 on 6 matching bases. V lost 1 base to trimming and J lost 0 bases, with 12 bases between them. The CDR3 sequence is 16 residues long. The germline V gene has CDR1 LNHNV and CDR2 YYDKDF (reference sequence). In nucleotides, the CDR3 is TGTGCCACCAGCAGAGCCGGACAGTCGGCTAACTATGGCTACACCTTC. Translated: CATSRAGQSANYGYTF.

This clonotype was seen more than once but under ten times. The J gene is TRBJ1-1, the V gene TRBV7-2; D is unresolved. Germline CDR1 and CDR2: SGHTA and FQGNSA. V lost 5 bases to trimming and J lost 5 bases, with 9 bases between them. The CDR3 runs to 12 residues. Written as DNA, the CDR3 is TGTGCCAGCAGCACAATGGGGACTGAAGCTTTCTTT. Translation gives CASSTMGTEAFF.

The chain is built from TRBV12-3 or TRBV12-4 and TRBJ2-1, with a tentative D call TRBD1 (6 bases). The CDR3 has 14 residues. V was cut by 2 bases and J by 4 bases, with 9 bases left in between. CDR3 loop: CASSLRQDYNEQFF. In DNA form, the CDR3 reads TGTGCCAGCAGTTTACGACAGGATTACAATGAGCAGTTCTTC.

This clonotype appeared a few times. The chain uses TRBV15 and TRBJ2-1, with no clear D. CDR1 is LNHNV, CDR2 YYDKDF, per germline (reference sequence). Trimming pared 0 bases from V and 13 bases from J, leaving 10 bases between. This CDR3 comprises 12 residues. CDR3: CATSRDSETQFF. CDR3 DNA sequence: TGTGCCACCAGCAGAGATTCGGAGACCCAGTTCTTC.

Concerning this clonotype itself: An end of the junction differs from the germline gene, which may be a read error. The J gene is TRBJ1-3, the V gene TRBV11-2; D gene unclear. Germline lookup yields CDR1 SGHAT and CDR2 FQNNGV. The CDR3 runs 15 residues. The CDR3 nucleotides read TGTGCCAGCAGCTTAGACAGGCTCTCTGGAAACACCGTATATTTT. Its protein is CASSLDRLSGNTVYF.

The sample holds a few counts of this clonotype. The chain has TRBV14 and TRBJ2-1, with 7 bases aligning to TRBD2. CDR3 length: 11 amino acids. CDR1 is SGHDN and CDR2 is FVKESK in the germline V gene. The junction had 2 bases not matched to a gene; V was cut back by 4 bases and J by 11 bases. The CDR3 loop reads CASSLGTKQFF. In DNA, the CDR3 is TGTGCCAGCAGCCTCGGGACTAAGCAGTTCTTC.

This clonotype was found a few times. V is TRBV6-5 and J is TRBJ1-2, with D perhaps matching TRBD1 (5 bases). Germline V gene sequence: CDR1 MNHEY, CDR2 SVGAGI. V shed 4 bases and J shed 2 bases, with 14 bases lying between them. The CDR3 loop spans 15 amino acids. The CDR3 nucleotides read TGTGCCAGCAGTTCCCGGGTGGGGCCGAACTATGGCTACACCTTC. Amino acid sequence: CASSSRVGPNYGYTF.

At least ten counts were recorded for this clonotype. This CDR3 is CASSAPSYGYTF. The CDR3 nucleotides read TGTGCCAGCTCAGCGCCCTCCTATGGCTACACCTTC. The chain combines TRBV18 with TRBJ1-2, with D hard to call. Germline V lookup: CDR1 KGHSH, CDR2 LQKENI. Trimming shortened V by 5 bases and J by 4 bases, and 8 bases separated the two germline ends. The CDR3 runs 12 residues.

Details on this clonotype: The germline gene is not matched at one end of the junction; a read error may be the cause. The chain links TRBV2 to TRBJ1-3; the D gene is possibly TRBD1 (5 bases). This CDR3 has 13 residues. From germline, CDR1 is SNHLY and CDR2 FYNNEI. The CDR3 is CASTDSSGNTRYF. CDR3 bases: TGTGCCAGCACCGACAGCTCTGGAAACACCAGATATTTT.

CDR3 bases: TGTGCCAGCAGTGCCCGACAGGGTTCTGGCTCTGGAAACACCATATATTTT. Translation: CASSARQGSGSGNTIYF. The chain employs TRBV6-1 and TRBJ1-3, with 7 bases that match TRBD1. Germline CDR1 reads MNHNS; CDR2 reads SASEGT. The CDR3 is 17 amino acids. J gave up 0 bases and V 4 bases, and 9 bases lay outside the gene matches.

CDR3 sequence reads: CSGIPAGGSFSYNEQFF. The DNA of the CDR3 is TGCAGTGGTATCCCCGCGGGGGGGTCCTTCTCCTACAATGAGCAGTTCTTC. The chain recombines TRBV20-1 with TRBJ2-1; TRBD2 matches 9 bases. V trimming: 7 bases; J trimming: 0 bases; junction bases outside the gene matches: 13. The CDR3 totals 17 residues. Per the germline V gene, CDR1 is DFQATT and CDR2 is SNEGSKA (reference sequence).

This clonotype came up many times. The V and J genes are TRBV4-1 and TRBJ2-7, with a tentative D call TRBD1 (6 bases). The V gene lost 4 bases and the J gene lost 6 bases, with 28 bases spanning the gap. This CDR3 region has 18 residues. The germline V gene has CDR1 MGHRA and CDR2 YSYEKL. The CDR3 coding sequence is TGCGCCAGCAGCCCCCGTGGCCCAATGACAGGTTATCGAGGCGAGCAGTACTTC. Protein product: CASSPRGPMTGYRGEQYF.

This chain connects TRBV18 to TRBJ2-5; 7 bases agree with TRBD2. The CDR3 runs to 14 residues. CDR1 and CDR2 from the germline V gene are KGHSH and LQKENI. V shed 6 bases, J shed 13 bases, and the junction held 17 bases outside the gene matches. In DNA, the CDR3 is TGTGCCAGCTCCCACGGGGGGATCGGCCACGAGCGGTACTTC. Protein product: CASSHGGIGHERYF.

This clonotype has a count of ten or more. This rearrangement joins TRBV7-9 to TRBJ2-4; D remains ambiguous. V gave up 5 bases and J gave up 0 bases, with 14 bases separating them. Germline V lookup: CDR1 SEHNR, CDR2 FQNEAQ (reference sequence). The CDR3 sequence is 16 residues long. The CDR3: CASSPRYASAKNIQYF. The DNA for the CDR3 is TGTGCCAGCAGCCCCCGCTACGCTTCAGCCAAAAACATTCAGTACTTC.

As to this clonotype: No conserved phenylalanine or tryptophan is present at the end of the CDR3, so a read error is the likely explanation. The chain uses TRBV5-1 and TRBJ2-3, with TRBD2 identical over 10 bases. V shed 5 bases, J shed 4 bases, and the junction held 4 bases outside the gene matches. CDR3 length: 14 amino acids. The germline gives CDR1 SGHRS, CDR2 YFSETQ. In DNA, the CDR3 is TGCGCCAGCAGGACTAGCGGGCGGCCAGATACGCAGTATGTT. Amino acid sequence: CASRTSGRPDTQYV.